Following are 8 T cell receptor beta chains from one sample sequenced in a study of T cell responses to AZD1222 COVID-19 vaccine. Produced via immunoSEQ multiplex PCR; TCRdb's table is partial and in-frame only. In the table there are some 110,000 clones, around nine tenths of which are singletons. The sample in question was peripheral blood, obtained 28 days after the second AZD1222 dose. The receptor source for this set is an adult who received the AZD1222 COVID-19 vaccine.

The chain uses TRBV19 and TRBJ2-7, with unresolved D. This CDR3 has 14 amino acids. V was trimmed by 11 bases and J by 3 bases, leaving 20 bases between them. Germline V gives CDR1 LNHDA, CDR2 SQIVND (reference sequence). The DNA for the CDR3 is TGTGCCTCCGCGCGGACGGAGCGTGTCTACGAGCAGTACTTC. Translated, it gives CASARTERVYEQYF. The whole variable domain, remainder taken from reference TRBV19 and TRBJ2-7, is DGGITQSPKYLFRKEGQNVTLSCEQNLNHDAMYWYRQDPGQGLRLIYYSQIVNDFQKGDIAEGYSVSREKKESFPLTVTSAQKNPTAFYLCASARTERVYEQYFGPGTRLTVT.

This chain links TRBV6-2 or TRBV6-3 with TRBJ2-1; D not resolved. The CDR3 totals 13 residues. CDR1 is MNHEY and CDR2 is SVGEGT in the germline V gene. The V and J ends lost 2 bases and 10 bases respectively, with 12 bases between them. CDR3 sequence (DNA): TGTGCCAGCAGTTACCCGGCCTTGAACGAGCAGTTCTTC. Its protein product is CASSYPALNEQFF.

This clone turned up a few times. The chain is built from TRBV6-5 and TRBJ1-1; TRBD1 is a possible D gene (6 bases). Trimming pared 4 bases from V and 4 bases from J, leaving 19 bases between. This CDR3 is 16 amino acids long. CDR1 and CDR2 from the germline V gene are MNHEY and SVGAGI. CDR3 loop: CASSSVSLGAVTEAFF. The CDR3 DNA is TGTGCCAGCAGTTCGGTTTCTCTGGGGGCCGTCACTGAAGCTTTCTTT.

CDR3 nucleotide sequence: TGTGCCAGCAGCTTAGGTAGGAAGATAGCGGGGAATTCCTACAATGAGCAGTTCTTC. Residues: CASSLGRKIAGNSYNEQFF. The chain links TRBV7-8 to TRBJ2-1, with 8 bases aligning to TRBD2. This CDR3 contains 19 residues. J lost 1 base, V lost 1 base, and 12 bases had no gene match. CDR1 and CDR2 from the germline V gene are SGHVS and FQNEAQ. Full variable domain (outside the CDR3, taken from reference TRBV7-8 and TRBJ2-1): GAGVSQSPRYKVAKRGQDVALRCDPISGHVSLFWYQQALGQGPEFLTYFQNEAQLDKSGLPSDRFFAERPEGSVSTLKIQRTQQEDSAVYLCASSLGRKIAGNSYNEQFFGPGTRLTVL.

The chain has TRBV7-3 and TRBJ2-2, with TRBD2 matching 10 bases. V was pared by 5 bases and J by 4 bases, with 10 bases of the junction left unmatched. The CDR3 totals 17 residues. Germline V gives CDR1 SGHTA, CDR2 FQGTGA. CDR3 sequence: CASSHPSGGVGTGELFF. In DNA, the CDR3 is TGTGCCAGCAGCCACCCCAGCGGGGGGGTCGGCACCGGGGAGCTGTTTTTT.

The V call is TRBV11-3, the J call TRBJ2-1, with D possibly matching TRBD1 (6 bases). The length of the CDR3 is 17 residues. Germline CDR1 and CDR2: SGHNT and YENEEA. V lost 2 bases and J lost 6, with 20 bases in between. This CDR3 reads CASSLQGWGRLGNEQFF. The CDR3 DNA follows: TGTGCCAGCAGCTTACAGGGCTGGGGGCGGCTAGGCAATGAGCAGTTCTTC.

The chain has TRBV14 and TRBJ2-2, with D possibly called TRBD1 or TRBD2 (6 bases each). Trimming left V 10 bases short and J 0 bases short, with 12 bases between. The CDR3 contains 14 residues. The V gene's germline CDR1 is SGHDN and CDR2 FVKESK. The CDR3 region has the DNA TGTGCCACCGCGGAGGGGGCGAACACCGGGGAGCTGTTTTTT. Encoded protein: CATAEGANTGELFF.

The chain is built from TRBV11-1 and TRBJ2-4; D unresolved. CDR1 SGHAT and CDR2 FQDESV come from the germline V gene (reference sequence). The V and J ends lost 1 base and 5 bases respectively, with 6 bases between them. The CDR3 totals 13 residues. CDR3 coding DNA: TGTGCCAGCAGCTTAGAACAAGAAAACATTCAGTACTTC. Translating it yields CASSLEQENIQYF.